This T cell receptor beta chain was recovered during a study of blood T cell repertoires in COVID-19. The overall study: Acute and convalescent COVID-19 specimens originated in the United States, Italy and Spain. T cells, B-cell-depleted T cells, or PBMCs provided the cDNA or gDNA that served as material.

As processed by the authors: Counts of nucleated cells, estimated from reference gene primer amplification, were obtained. Produced via immunoSEQ multiplex PCR; TCRdb's table is partial and in-frame only. For V, J and clone size, that table is used; D and trimming come from the DNA. This table holds about 84,000 clones, 75% to 85% found once. J lost 4 bases, V lost 4 bases, and 8 bases had no gene match. The CDR3 totals 15 residues. Germline V lookup: CDR1 SGHTA, CDR2 FQGTGA. The sequenced sample was peripheral blood. The rearrangement joins TRBV7-3 to TRBJ2-7; 9 nucleotides line up with TRBD1. The sequence was collected from a woman of 80 years or more with acute or convalescent COVID-19. For the CDR3, the DNA is TGTGCCAGCAGCTCGCCCGGGACAGGGATTTACGAGCAGTACTTC. Translation gives CASSSPGTGIYEQYF.